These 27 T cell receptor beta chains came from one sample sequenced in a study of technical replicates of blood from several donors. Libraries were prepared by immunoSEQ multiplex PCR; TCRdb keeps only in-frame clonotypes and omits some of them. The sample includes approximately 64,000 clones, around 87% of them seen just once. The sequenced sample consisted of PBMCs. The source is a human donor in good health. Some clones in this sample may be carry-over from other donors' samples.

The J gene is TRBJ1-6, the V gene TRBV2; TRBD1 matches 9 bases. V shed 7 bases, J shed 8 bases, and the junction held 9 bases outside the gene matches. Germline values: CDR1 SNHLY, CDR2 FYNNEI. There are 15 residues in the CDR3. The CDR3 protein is CASKDRTGADSPLHF. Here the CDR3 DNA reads TGTGCCAGCAAAGACCGGACAGGGGCAGATTCACCCCTCCACTTT.

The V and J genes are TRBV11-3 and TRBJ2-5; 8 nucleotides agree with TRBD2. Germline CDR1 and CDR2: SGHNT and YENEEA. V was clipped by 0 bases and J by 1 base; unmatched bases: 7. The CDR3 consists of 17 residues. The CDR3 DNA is TGTGCCAGCAGCTTAGAATCGTCTAGCGGGTTCCAAGAGACCCAGTACTTC. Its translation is CASSLESSSGFQETQYF.

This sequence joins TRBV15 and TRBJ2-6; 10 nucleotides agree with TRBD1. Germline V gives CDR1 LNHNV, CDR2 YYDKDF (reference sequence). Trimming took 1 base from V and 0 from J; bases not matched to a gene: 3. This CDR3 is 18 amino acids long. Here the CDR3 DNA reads TGTGCCACCAGCAGAGCGGGACAGGGGCTCTCTGGGGCCAACGTCCTGACTTTC. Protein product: CATSRAGQGLSGANVLTF.

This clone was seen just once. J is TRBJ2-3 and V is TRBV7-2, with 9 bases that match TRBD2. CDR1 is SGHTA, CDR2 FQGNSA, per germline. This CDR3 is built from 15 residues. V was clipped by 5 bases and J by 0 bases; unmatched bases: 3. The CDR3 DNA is TGTGCCAGCAGCGCTAGCGGGGTTAGCACAGATACGCAGTATTTT. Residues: CASSASGVSTDTQYF.

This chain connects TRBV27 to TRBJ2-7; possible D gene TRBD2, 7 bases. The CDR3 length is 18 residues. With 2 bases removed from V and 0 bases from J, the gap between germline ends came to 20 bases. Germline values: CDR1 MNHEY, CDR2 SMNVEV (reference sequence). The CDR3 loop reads CASSLTGYRGSNSYEQYF. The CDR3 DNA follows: TGTGCCAGCAGTTTAACAGGGTACCGCGGGAGCAACTCCTACGAGCAGTACTTC.

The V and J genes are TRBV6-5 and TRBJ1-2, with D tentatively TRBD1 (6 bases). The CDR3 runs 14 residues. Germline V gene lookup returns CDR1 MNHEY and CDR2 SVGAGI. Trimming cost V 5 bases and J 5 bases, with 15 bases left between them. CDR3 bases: TGTGCCAGCAGTAAATCAGGGGTTCAATATGGCTACACCTTC. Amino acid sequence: CASSKSGVQYGYTF.

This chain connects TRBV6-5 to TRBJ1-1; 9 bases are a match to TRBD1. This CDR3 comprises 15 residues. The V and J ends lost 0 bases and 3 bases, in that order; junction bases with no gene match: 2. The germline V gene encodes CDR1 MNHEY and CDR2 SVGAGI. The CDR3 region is CASSYSTGGYTEAFF. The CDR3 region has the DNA TGTGCCAGCAGTTACTCGACAGGGGGGTACACTGAAGCTTTCTTT.

DNA for the CDR3: TGTGCCAGCAGTTACTGGAATTCACCCCTCCACTTT. This encodes CASSYWNSPLHF. This chain joins TRBV27 and TRBJ1-6; D uncertain. Trimming stripped 4 bases from V and 7 bases from J, with 5 bases between. The CDR3 extends over 12 amino acids. Germline CDR1 reads MNHEY; CDR2 reads SMNVEV (reference sequence).

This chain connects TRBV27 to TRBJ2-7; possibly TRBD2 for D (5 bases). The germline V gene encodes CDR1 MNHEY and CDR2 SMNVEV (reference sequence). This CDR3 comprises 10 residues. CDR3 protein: CAAGAYEQYF. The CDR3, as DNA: TGTGCGGCGGGTGCCTACGAGCAGTACTTC.

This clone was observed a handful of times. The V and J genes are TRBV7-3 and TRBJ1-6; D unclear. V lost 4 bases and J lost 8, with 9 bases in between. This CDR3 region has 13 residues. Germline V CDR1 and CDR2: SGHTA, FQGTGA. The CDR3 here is CASSSIRDSPLHF. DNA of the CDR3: TGTGCCAGCAGCTCCATCCGAGATTCACCCCTCCACTTT.

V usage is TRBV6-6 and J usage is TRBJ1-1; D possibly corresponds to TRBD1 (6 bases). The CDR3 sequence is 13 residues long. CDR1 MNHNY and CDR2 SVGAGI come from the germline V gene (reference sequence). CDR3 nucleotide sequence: TGTGCACTTGGGGGCAGCGGGAACACTGAAGCTTTCTTT. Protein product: CALGGSGNTEAFF.

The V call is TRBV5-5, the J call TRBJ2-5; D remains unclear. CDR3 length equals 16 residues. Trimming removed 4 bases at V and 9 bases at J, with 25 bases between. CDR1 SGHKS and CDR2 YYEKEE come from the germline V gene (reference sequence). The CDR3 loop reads CASSPDLNRMQEAQYF. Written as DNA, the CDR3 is TGTGCCAGCAGCCCAGATCTCAACCGTATGCAAGAAGCCCAGTACTTC. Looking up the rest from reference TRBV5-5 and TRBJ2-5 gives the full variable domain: DAGVTQSPTHLIKTRGQQVTLRCSPISGHKSVSWYQQVLGQGPQFIFQYYEKEERGRGNFPDRFSARQFPNYSSELNVNALLLGDSALYLCASSPDLNRMQEAQYFGPGTRLLVL.

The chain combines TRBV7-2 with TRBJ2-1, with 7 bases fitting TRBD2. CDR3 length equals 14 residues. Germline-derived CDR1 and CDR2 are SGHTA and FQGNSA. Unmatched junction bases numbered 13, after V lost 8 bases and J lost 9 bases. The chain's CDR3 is CASAGDWPITEQFF. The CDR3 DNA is TGTGCCAGCGCGGGGGACTGGCCTATCACTGAGCAGTTCTTC.

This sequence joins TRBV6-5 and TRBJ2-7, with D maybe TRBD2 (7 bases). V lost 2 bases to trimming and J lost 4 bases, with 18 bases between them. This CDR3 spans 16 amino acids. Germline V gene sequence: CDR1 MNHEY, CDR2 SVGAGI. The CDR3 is CASSYRGATQGYEQYF. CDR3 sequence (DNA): TGTGCCAGCAGTTACCGGGGGGCCACACAAGGATACGAGCAGTACTTC.

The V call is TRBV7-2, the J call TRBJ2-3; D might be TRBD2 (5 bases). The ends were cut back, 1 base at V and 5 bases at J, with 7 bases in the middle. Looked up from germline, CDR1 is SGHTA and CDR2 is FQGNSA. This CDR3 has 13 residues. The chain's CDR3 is CASSLERIDTQYF. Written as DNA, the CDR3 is TGTGCCAGCAGCTTAGAGCGGATAGATACGCAGTATTTT.

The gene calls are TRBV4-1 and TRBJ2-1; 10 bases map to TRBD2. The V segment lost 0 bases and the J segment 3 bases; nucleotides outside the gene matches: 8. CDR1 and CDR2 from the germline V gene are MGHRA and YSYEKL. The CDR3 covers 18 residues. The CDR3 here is CASSQDLLAGVFYNEQFF. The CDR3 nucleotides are TGCGCCAGCAGCCAAGATCTCCTAGCGGGAGTTTTCTACAATGAGCAGTTCTTC.

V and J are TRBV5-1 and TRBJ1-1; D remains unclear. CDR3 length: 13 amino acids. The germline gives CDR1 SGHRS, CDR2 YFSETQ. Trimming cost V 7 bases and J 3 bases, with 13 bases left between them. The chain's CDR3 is CASRFEAHTEAFF. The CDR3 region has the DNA TGCGCCAGCCGTTTCGAGGCACACACTGAAGCTTTCTTT.

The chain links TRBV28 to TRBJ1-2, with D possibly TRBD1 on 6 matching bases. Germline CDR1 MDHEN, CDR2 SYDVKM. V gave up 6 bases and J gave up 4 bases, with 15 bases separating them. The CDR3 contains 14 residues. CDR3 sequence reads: CASSSGAVSYGYTF. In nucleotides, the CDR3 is TGTGCCAGCAGCTCAGGGGCGGTATCCTATGGCTACACCTTC.

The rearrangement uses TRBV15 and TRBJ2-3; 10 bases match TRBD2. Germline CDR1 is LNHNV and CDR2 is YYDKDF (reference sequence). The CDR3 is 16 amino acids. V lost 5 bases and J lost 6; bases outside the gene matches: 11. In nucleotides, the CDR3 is TGTGCCACCAGCGGCATAAGCGGGGGGGCCCCGGATACGCAGTATTTT. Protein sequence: CATSGISGGAPDTQYF.

This chain's CDR3 is CASSSGGSQYEQYF. The DNA of the CDR3 is TGTGCCAGCAGCTCAGGGGGCAGTCAGTACGAGCAGTACTTC. The chain employs TRBV7-6 and TRBJ2-7; 8 bases are a match to TRBD1. The CDR3 is made up of 14 amino acids. The J segment lost 4 bases and the V segment lost 4 bases, leaving 6 bases of the junction unmatched. The germline V gene encodes CDR1 SGHVS and CDR2 FNYEAQ.

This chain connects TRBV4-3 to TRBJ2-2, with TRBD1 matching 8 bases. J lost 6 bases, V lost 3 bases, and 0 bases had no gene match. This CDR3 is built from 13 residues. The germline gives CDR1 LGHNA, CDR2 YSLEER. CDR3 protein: CASSQGQAGELFF. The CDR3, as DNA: TGCGCCAGCAGCCAGGGACAGGCCGGGGAGCTGTTTTTT.

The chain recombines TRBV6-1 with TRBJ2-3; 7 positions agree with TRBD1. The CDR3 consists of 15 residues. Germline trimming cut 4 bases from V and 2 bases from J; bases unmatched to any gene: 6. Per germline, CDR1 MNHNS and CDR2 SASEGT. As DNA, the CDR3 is TGTGCCAGCAGTGGGGGGACAGCTTACACAGATACGCAGTATTTT. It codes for CASSGGTAYTDTQYF.

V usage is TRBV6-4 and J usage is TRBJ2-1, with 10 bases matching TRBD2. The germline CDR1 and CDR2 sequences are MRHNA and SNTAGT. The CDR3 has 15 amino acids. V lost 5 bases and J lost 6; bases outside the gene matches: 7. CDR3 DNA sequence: TGTGCCAGCAGTCGGGCTAGCGGGAGCGGCAATGAGCAGTTCTTC. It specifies CASSRASGSGNEQFF.

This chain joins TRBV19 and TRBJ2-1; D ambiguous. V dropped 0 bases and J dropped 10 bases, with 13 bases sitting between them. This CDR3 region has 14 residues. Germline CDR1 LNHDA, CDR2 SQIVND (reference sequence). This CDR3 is CASSIDRRSNEQFF. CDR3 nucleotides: TGTGCCAGTAGTATAGATCGGCGGTCTAACGAGCAGTTCTTC.

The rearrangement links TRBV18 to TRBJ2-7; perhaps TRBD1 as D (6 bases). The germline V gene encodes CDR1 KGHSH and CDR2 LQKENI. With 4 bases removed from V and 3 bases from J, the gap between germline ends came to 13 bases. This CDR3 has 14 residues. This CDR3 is CASSQTGQSYEQYF. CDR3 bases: TGTGCCAGCTCACAAACTGGACAGAGCTACGAGCAGTACTTC.

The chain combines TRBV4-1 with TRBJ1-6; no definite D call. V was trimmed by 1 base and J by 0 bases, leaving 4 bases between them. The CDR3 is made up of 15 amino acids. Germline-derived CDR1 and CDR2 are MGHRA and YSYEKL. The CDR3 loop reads CASSQASSYNSPLHF. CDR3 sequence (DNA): TGCGCCAGCAGCCAAGCGAGCTCCTATAATTCACCCCTCCACTTT.

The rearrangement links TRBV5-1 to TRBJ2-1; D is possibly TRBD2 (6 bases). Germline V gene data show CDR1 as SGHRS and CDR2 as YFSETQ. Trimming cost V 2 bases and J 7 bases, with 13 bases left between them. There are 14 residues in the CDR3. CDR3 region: CASSFGGDGNEQFF. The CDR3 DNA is TGCGCCAGCAGCTTCGGGGGAGACGGGAATGAGCAGTTCTTC.